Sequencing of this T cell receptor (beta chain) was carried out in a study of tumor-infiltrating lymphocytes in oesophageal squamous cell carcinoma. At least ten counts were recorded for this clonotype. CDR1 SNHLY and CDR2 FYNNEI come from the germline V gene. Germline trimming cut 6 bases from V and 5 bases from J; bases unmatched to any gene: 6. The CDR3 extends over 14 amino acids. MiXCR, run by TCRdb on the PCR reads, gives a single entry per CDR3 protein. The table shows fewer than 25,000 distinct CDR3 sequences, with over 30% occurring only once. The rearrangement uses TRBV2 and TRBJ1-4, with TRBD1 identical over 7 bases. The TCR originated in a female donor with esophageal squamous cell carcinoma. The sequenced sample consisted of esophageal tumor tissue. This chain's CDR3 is CASRPETGNEKLFF. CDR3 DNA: TGTGCCAGCAGGCCGGAGACAGGGAATGAAAAACTGTTTTTT.